Listed below are T cell receptor beta chains from one sample, sequenced in a study of neoadjuvant anti-PD-1 for oral cavity cancer. Here immunoSEQ multiplex PCR was the method, and the copy in TCRdb shows in-frame clones only, minus some. The sample has tens of thousands of clones; 83% are singletons. The input for sequencing was PBMCs, taken before nivolumab (anti-PD-1) treatment. The receptors stem from a person aged 35-79 years with oral cavity squamous cell carcinoma. The CDR3 runs from the conserved cysteine through the conserved F or W. D genes are given only for firm matches. Expanded clones are given a class, and other clones once, few, many or no size at all.

d_gene | len | j_gene | v_gene | abundance | CDR3nt | CDR3aa
NA | 14 | TRBJ1-4 | TRBV2 | NA | TGTGCCAGCAGTGGTAGGAAGAAGCATGAAAAACTGTTTTTT | CASSGRKKHEKLFF
TRBD1 | 16 | TRBJ1-1 | TRBV19 | many | TGTGCCAGTAGTATAGTGCCAGGGGGACGCAACACTGAAGCTTTCTTT | CASSIVPGGRNTEAFF
TRBD1 | 16 | TRBJ1-1 | TRBV4-1 | NA | TGCGCCAGCAGCCCCTTTGTCGACAGGGCGAACACTGAAGCTTTCTTT | CASSPFVDRANTEAFF
TRBD2 | 16 | TRBJ2-1 | TRBV11-2 | NA | TGTGCCAGCAGAAATAGCGGGAGGGGTAAGAACAATGAGCAGTTCTTC | CASRNSGRGKNNEQFF
NA | 14 | TRBJ1-6 | TRBV27 | NA | TGTGCCAGCAGCTTGGGCTTTTTCAATTCACCCCTCCACTTT | CASSLGFFNSPLHF
TRBD1 | 12 | TRBJ1-2 | TRBV6-6 | few | TGTGCCAGCAGTACACAGGGGAATGGCTACACCTTC | CASSTQGNGYTF
NA | 14 | TRBJ1-2 | TRBV14 | NA | TGTGCCAGCAGCCAAGATTTTGGGTACTATGGCTACACCTTC | CASSQDFGYYGYTF
NA | 11 | TRBJ2-7 | TRBV29-1 | NA | TGCAGCGTTGAAGATCCCCCACTCCGGTACTTC | CSVEDPPLRYF
NA | 11 | TRBJ2-7 | TRBV29-1 | NA | TGCAGCGTTGAGAAGCATTACGAGCAGTACTTC | CSVEKHYEQYF
NA | 11 | TRBJ1-1 | TRBV30 | NA | TGTGCCTGGGGGGCAAACACTGAAGCTTTCTTT | CAWGANTEAFF
NA | 19 | TRBJ2-7 | TRBV27 | once | TGTGCCAGCAGTTTATCCCTATCCGGCAGGCGATCTCCCTACTACGAGCAGTACTTC | CASSLSLSGRRSPYYEQYF
NA | 17 | TRBJ1-2 | TRBV28 | NA | TGTGCCAGCAGTTTTTGGCGTCGGCAGGAGAGTAACTATGGCTACACCTTC | CASSFWRRQESNYGYTF
TRBD2 | 15 | TRBJ2-7 | TRBV7-8 | NA | TGTGCCAGCAGCTTAGGAGTAGCGGGGGGCTACGAGCAGTACTTC | CASSLGVAGGYEQYF
NA | 12 | TRBJ1-2 | TRBV5-6 | NA | TGTGCCAGCAGCTTGGAGGCGTGGGGCTACACCTTC | CASSLEAWGYTF